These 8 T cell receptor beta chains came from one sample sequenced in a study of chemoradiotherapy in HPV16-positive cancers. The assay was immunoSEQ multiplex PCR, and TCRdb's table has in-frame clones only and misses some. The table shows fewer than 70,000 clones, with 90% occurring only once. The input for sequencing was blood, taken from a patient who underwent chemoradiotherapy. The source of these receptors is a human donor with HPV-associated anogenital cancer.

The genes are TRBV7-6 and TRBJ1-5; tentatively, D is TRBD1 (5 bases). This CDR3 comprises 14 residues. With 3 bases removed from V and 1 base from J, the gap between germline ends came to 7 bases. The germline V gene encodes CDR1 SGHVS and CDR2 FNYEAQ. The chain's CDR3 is CASSFGDSNQPQHF. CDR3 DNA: TGTGCCAGCAGCTTCGGGGACAGCAATCAGCCCCAGCATTTT.

CDR3 bases: TGCAGCGTTGGGGGGGCCACCGAGCAGTACTTC. This gives the protein CSVGGATEQYF. The chain is built from TRBV29-1 and TRBJ2-7; D could derive from TRBD1 or TRBD2 (6 bases each). CDR1 and CDR2 (germline): SQVTM, ANQGSEA. The CDR3 runs to 11 residues. V lost 4 bases and J 6 bases, leaving 10 bases between the germline ends.

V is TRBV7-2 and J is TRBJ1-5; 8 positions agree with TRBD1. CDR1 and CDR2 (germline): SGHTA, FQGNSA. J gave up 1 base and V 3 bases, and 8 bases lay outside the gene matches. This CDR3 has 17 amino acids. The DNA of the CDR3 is TGTGCCAGCAGCTTGACAGGGGCAGCACAAAGCAATCAGCCCCAGCATTTT. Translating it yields CASSLTGAAQSNQPQHF.

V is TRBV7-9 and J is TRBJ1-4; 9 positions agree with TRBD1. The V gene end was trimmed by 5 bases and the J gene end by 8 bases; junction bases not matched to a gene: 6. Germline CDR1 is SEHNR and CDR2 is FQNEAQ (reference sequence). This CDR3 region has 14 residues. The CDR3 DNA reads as TGTGCCAGCAGCCAGGGACAGGGAGAGGAAAAACTGTTTTTT. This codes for CASSQGQGEEKLFF.

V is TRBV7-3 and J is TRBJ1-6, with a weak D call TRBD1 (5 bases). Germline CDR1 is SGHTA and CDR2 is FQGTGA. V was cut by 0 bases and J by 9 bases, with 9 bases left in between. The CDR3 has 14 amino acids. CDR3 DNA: TGTGCCAGCAGCTTAACTCAGGGCGGTTCACCCCTCCACTTT. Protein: CASSLTQGGSPLHF.

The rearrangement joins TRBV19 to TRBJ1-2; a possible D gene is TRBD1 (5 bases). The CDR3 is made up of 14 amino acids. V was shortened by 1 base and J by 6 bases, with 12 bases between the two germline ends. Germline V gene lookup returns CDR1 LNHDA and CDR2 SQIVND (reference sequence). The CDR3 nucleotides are TGTGCCAGTAGTATAGTCCCAGGGTGGAATGGCTACACCTTC. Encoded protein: CASSIVPGWNGYTF. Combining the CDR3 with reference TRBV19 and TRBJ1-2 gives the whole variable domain DGGITQSPKYLFRKEGQNVTLSCEQNLNHDAMYWYRQDPGQGLRLIYYSQIVNDFQKGDIAEGYSVSREKKESFPLTVTSAQKNPTAFYLCASSIVPGWNGYTFGSGTRLTVV.

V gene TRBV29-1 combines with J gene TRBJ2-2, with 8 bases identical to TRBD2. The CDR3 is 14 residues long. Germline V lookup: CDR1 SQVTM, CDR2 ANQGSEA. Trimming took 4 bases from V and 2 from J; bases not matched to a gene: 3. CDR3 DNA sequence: TGCAGCGTTGGGCGGGGGGTCAACACCGGGGAGCTGTTTTTT. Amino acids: CSVGRGVNTGELFF.

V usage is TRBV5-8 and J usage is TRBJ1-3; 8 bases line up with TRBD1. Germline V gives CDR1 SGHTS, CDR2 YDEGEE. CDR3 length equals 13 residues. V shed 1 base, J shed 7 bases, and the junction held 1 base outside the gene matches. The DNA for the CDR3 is TGTGCCAGCAGCTTGCAGGGGGCGAACACCATATATTTT. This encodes CASSLQGANTIYF.